Sequencing of this T cell receptor beta chain was carried out in a study of blood T cell repertoires in COVID-19. Study details: Samples of COVID-19 (acute and convalescent) were obtained from the United States, Italy and Spain. Nucleic acid was either cDNA or gDNA, and it came from T cells, B-cell-depleted T cells, or PBMCs.

The authors' processing: Amplification with reference gene primers provided the estimates of nucleated cell counts. This table comes from immunoSEQ multiplex PCR, and its TCRdb copy is limited to in-frame clones, with some not included. V and J calls and clone size are those listed in that table; D and trimming were worked out from the DNA. The repertoire includes over 55,000 clones, about 87% of them detected once, and 7.4% sits in the top ten. This CDR3 is built from 17 residues. V lost 1 base and J lost 4; bases outside the gene matches: 10. The germline gives CDR1 SGHTA, CDR2 FQGTGA. This clonotype was sampled from a human donor with active COVID-19. The donor label of this sample is uncertain. This chain links TRBV7-3 with TRBJ2-1; 7 nucleotides line up with TRBD1. Material for sequencing was peripheral blood. This chain's CDR3 is CASSLRGGGLGYNEQFF. The CDR3 DNA follows: TGTGCCAGCAGCTTAAGAGGGGGCGGGCTCGGGTACAATGAGCAGTTCTTC.